This T cell receptor (beta chain) was captured by sequencing in a study of T-cell reconstitution after alpha-beta-depleted transplantation in children. This clonotype was recorded at least ten times. V lost 7 bases and J lost 4; bases outside the gene matches: 12. This CDR3 has 17 residues. TCRbeta library construction was performed incorporating unique molecular identifiers. TCRdb reprocessed the PCR reads via MiXCR and lists one record per CDR3 protein. The data hold 190,000 or so distinct CDR3 sequences, with about 6.4% observed a single time. The J gene is TRBJ2-1, the V gene TRBV12-3 or TRBV12-4, with 11 bases identical to TRBD2. The sample was PBMCs from the stem cell graft donor, taken from the stem cell graft. The clonotype was recovered from a human donor who donated a stem cell graft to a child with Wiskott-Aldrich syndrome. CDR3 DNA sequence: TGTGCCAGCACACAGGGGCGTACTAGCGGGGGTTACAATGAGCAGTTCTTC. Protein sequence: CASTQGRTSGGYNEQFF.